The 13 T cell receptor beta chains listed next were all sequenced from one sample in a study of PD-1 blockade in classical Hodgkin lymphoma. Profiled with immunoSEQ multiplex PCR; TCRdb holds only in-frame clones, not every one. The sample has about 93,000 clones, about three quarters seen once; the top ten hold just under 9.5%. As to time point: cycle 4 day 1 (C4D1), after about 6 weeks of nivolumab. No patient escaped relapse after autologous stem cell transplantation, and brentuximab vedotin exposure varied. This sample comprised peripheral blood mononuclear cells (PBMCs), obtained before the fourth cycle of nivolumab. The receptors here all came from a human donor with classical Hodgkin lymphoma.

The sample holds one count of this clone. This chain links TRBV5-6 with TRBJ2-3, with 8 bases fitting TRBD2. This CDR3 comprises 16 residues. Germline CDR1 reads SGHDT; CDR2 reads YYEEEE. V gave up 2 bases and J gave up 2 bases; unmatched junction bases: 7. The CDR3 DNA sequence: TGTGCCAGCAGCTTACCAACTAGCGGATACACAGATACGCAGTATTTT. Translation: CASSLPTSGYTDTQYF.

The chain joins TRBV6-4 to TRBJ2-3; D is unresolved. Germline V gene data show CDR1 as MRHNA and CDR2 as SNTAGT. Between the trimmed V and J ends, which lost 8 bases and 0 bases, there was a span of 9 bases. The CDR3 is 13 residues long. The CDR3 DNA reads TGTGCCAGCCTGCTTGGGAGCACAGATACGCAGTATTTT. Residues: CASLLGSTDTQYF.

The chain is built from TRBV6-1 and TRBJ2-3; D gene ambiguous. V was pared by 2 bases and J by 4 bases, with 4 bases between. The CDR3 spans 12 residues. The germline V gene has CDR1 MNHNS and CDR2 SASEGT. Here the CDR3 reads CASSESADTQYF. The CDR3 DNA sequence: TGTGCCAGCAGTGAATCGGCAGATACGCAGTATTTT.

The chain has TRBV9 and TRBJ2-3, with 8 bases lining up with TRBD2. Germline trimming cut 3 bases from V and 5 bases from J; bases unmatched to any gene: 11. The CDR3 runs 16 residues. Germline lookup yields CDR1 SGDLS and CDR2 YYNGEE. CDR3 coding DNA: TGTGCCAGCAGCGGAGTGGGCGGGAGGTTGAGAGATACGCAGTATTTT. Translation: CASSGVGGRLRDTQYF.

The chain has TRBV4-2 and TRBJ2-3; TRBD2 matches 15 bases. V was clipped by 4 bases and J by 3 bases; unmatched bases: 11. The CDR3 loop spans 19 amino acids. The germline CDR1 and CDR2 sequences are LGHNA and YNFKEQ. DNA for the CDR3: TGTGCCAGCAGCCCCTCAGGACTAGCGGGAGGGCCGGGGACAGATACGCAGTATTTT. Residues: CASSPSGLAGGPGTDTQYF.

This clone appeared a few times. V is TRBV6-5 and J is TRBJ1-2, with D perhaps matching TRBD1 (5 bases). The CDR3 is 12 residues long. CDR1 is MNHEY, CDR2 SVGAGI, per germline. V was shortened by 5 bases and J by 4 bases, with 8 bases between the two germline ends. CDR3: CASSNGAYGYTF. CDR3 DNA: TGTGCCAGCAGTAACGGGGCCTATGGCTACACCTTC.

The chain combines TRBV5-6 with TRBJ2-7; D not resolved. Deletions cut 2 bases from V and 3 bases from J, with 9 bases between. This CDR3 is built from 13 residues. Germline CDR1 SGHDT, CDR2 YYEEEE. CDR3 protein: CASSLRVGYEQYF. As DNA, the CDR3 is TGTGCCAGCAGCTTACGGGTAGGCTACGAGCAGTACTTC.

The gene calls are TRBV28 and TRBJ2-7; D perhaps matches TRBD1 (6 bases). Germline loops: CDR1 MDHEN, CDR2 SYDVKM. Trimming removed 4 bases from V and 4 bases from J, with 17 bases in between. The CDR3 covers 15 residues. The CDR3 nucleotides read TGTGCCAGCAGTTCCCATACAGGGTTGGGGTACGAGCAGTACTTC. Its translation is CASSSHTGLGYEQYF.

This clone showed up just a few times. The CDR3 DNA sequence: TGTGCCAGCAGTTACTTAAGGACAGGGGGCGGTTATGGCTACACCTTC. Translation: CASSYLRTGGGYGYTF. V usage is TRBV6-5 and J usage is TRBJ1-2, with 11 bases matching TRBD1. V shed 1 base and J 5 bases; nucleotides not matched to a gene: 6. Germline V gives CDR1 MNHEY, CDR2 SVGAGI. The CDR3 totals 16 residues.

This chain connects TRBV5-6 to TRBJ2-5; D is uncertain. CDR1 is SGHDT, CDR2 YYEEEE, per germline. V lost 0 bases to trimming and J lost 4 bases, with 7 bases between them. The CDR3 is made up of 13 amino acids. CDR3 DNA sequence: TGTGCCAGCAGCTTGGAGGGTCGAGAGACCCAGTACTTC. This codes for CASSLEGRETQYF.

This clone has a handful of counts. CDR3 amino acids: CASSPGGRSTGELFF. DNA of the CDR3: TGTGCCAGCTCACCTGGCGGAAGGAGCACCGGGGAGCTGTTTTTT. The chain carries TRBV18 and TRBJ2-2, with D unclear. The CDR3 spans 15 residues. Trimming stripped 3 bases from V and 4 bases from J, with 12 bases between. Germline V gives CDR1 KGHSH, CDR2 LQKENI.

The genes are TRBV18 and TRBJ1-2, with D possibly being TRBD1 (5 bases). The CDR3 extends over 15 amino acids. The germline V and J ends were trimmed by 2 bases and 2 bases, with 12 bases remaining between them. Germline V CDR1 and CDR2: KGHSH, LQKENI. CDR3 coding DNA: TGTGCCAGCTCACCAATTCCGGGGCAAAACTATGGCTACACCTTC. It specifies CASSPIPGQNYGYTF.

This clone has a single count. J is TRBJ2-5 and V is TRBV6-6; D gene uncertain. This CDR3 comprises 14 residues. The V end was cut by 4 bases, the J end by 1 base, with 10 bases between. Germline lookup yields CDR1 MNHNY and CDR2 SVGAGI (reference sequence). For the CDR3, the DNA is TGTGCCAGCAGTTTCTCTCTAGGCCAAGAGACCCAGTACTTC. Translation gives CASSFSLGQETQYF.